The entry below gives a single T cell receptor (beta chain) sequence along with its context. This clone has just one count. This clone's antigen is unknown. No much larger clone exists at a distance of one base, and base qualities are not known. The sample belongs to a study of control samples from healthy donors and cancer patients (dated by TCRdb to the early 2020s). Library construction relied on the immunoSEQ multiplex PCR assay. The immuneACCESS repertoire file appears here via TCRdb, limited to in-frame rearrangements. These files lack a portion of the clones; in checked studies, under half of the deficit traces to unresolved V genes, and the cause of the others is not known. A total of approximately 100,000 clones appear in this sample, roughly nine tenths of them only once. The ten largest clones represent around a fifth of the sample. After removal of 3 bases from V and 6 bases from J, the junction retains 4 bases not matched to a gene. Counted from cysteine to phenylalanine, this CDR3 has 13 amino acids. The kept DNA is CDR3 alone, 39 bases in frame from the first base. In the germline V gene (reference sequence), CDR1 corresponds to MNHEY and CDR2 to SMNVEV.

Rearrangement joined TRBV27 to TRBJ1-2; TRBD1 aligns with 7 central bases. Specimen: blood. The sequence came from a young man in good health. The DNA is as follows: TGTGCCAGCAGTTTCAGACAGGGACATGGCTACACCTTC. Translated, it reads CASSFRQGHGYTF.